Presented here are 28 T cell receptor beta chains from one specimen sequenced in a study of Graves' ophthalmopathy and Graves' hyperthyroidism. Amplification of TCR beta CDR3 regions used RNA transcripts. The workflow started with a first-round RT-PCR run with HTBI primers and then moved on to a second-round multiplex PCR. MiXCR, applied by TCRdb to the multiplex PCR reads, yields one record per CDR3 protein. The sample holds more than 550,000 distinct CDR3 sequences, roughly 39% seen once. Material: peripheral blood. These receptors all stem from an adult man with Graves' ophthalmopathy.

This clonotype was observed many times. This rearrangement joins TRBV5-4 to TRBJ1-1, with D perhaps TRBD1 (5 bases). V was shortened by 4 bases and J by 4 bases, with 11 bases between the two germline ends. CDR1 is SGHNT and CDR2 is YYREEE in the germline V gene (reference sequence). The length of the CDR3 is 13 residues. CDR3 coding DNA: TGTGCCAGCAGCGTTGGGACCGGCACTGAAGCTTTCTTT. It yields the protein CASSVGTGTEAFF.

The gene calls are TRBV7-2 and TRBJ2-2, with 16 bases aligning to TRBD2. Losses at the gene ends were 5 bases for V and 6 bases for J; bases not matched to a gene: 6. The germline V gene has CDR1 SGHTA and CDR2 FQGNSA. The CDR3 is made up of 17 amino acids. As DNA, the CDR3 is TGTGCCAGCAGCCCCGGGACTAGCGGGGGGGCCCCCGGGGAGCTGTTTTTT. Translation: CASSPGTSGGAPGELFF.

This clonotype was counted many times. The V and J genes are TRBV25-1 and TRBJ2-3; D unresolved. The CDR3 has 12 residues. Germline V gene lookup returns CDR1 MGHDK and CDR2 SYGVNS. V lost 4 bases, J lost 2 bases, and 4 bases lay in between. CDR3 residues: CASSGYTDTQYF. CDR3 DNA sequence: TGTGCCAGCAGTGGCTACACAGATACGCAGTATTTT.

This chain connects TRBV10-3 to TRBJ2-5; TRBD1 matches at 10 bases. The junction had 8 bases not matched to a gene; V was cut back by 6 bases and J by 4 bases. The length of the CDR3 is 15 residues. Germline V gene lookup returns CDR1 ENHRY and CDR2 SYGVKD. CDR3 nucleotide sequence: TGTGCCATCAGCCACGGGACAGGGGTTGGAGAGACCCAGTACTTC. Its protein is CAISHGTGVGETQYF.

This clonotype was detected ten times or more. J is TRBJ1-1 and V is TRBV2; possible D gene TRBD1, 5 bases. CDR3 length equals 13 residues. Germline CDR1 and CDR2: SNHLY and FYNNEI. Trimming took 6 bases from V and 0 from J, leaving 8 bases between them. The CDR3 nucleotides are TGTGCCAGCAGCAGGGACTTGAACACTGAAGCTTTCTTT. Residues: CASSRDLNTEAFF.

This clonotype was found many times. The chain carries TRBV14 and TRBJ1-1, with D unclear. Germline V gives CDR1 SGHDN, CDR2 FVKESK. Trimming removed 0 bases at V and 3 bases at J, with 5 bases between. The CDR3 runs to 13 residues. The DNA of the CDR3 is TGTGCCAGCAGCCAAGATCTCGACACTGAAGCTTTCTTT. It translates to CASSQDLDTEAFF.

This clonotype was seen repeatedly, ten times or more. The J gene is TRBJ1-2, the V gene TRBV6-5; 9 nucleotides align to TRBD1. V was pared by 7 bases and J by 7 bases, with 7 bases of the junction left unmatched. Germline V gives CDR1 MNHEY, CDR2 SVGAGI. There are 13 residues in the CDR3. The CDR3 sequence: CASNQGQGSGYTF. CDR3 nucleotides: TGTGCCAGCAACCAGGGACAGGGAAGTGGCTACACCTTC.

V and J are TRBV5-1 and TRBJ1-2, with a possible D match to TRBD1 (6 bases). Germline V lookup: CDR1 SGHRS, CDR2 YFSETQ. The V end lost 1 base, the J end lost 6 bases, and 10 bases lay between the germline ends. This CDR3 has 13 residues. CDR3: CASSLPGQHGYTF. CDR3 sequence (DNA): TGCGCCAGCAGCTTGCCTGGACAGCATGGCTACACCTTC. The complete variable domain, with remaining parts taken from reference TRBV5-1 and TRBJ1-2, reads KAGVTQTPRYLIKTRGQQVTLSCSPISGHRSVSWYQQTPGQGLQFLFEYFSETQRNKGNFPGRFSGRQFSNSRSEMNVSTLELGDSALYLCASSLPGQHGYTFGSGTRLTVV.

The rearrangement links TRBV19 to TRBJ1-5; the match to TRBD1 covers 10 bases. The CDR3 spans 16 residues. Trimming cost V 3 bases and J 5 bases; bases outside gene matches: 7. CDR1 is LNHDA, CDR2 SQIVND, per germline (reference sequence). CDR3: CASSIVGTGDHQPQHF. CDR3 DNA sequence: TGTGCCAGTAGTATCGTAGGGACAGGGGACCATCAGCCCCAGCATTTT.

On this clonotype itself: The CDR3 ends on some other residue instead of the conserved phenylalanine or tryptophan, so this is likely a read error. V and J are TRBV2 and TRBJ2-2; possible D gene TRBD1, 8 bases. In germline, CDR1 is SNHLY, CDR2 FYNNEI. The CDR3 loop spans 18 amino acids. The germline V and J ends were trimmed by 8 bases and 2 bases, with 24 bases remaining between them. The CDR3 DNA reads as TGTGCCAGCCTCTCACAGGGGGGGGCGACGGATAACACCGGGGAGCTGTTTTTG. This translates into CASLSQGGATDNTGELFL.

On this clonotype: A clone one base away is much larger, so this may be a read error. The rearrangement uses TRBV2 and TRBJ1-1; no firm D call. The CDR3 is 13 amino acids. CDR1 is SNHLY and CDR2 is FYNNEI in the germline V gene. The CDR3 nucleotides read TGTGCCAGCTCCCCTCACGGCGACACTAAAGCTTTCTTT. As protein: CASSPHGDTKAFF. The variable domain in full, completed from reference TRBV2 and TRBJ1-1, reads EPEVTQTPSHQVTQMGQEVILRCVPISNHLYFYWYRQILGQKVEFLVSFYNNEISEKSEIFDDQFSVERPDGSNFTLKIRSTKLEDSAMYFCASSPHGDTKAFFGQGTRLTVV.

The rearrangement links TRBV6-6 to TRBJ1-5; D perhaps matches TRBD1 (5 bases). V was trimmed by 6 bases and J by 9 bases, leaving 18 bases between them. Germline CDR1 is MNHNY and CDR2 is SVGAGI (reference sequence). This CDR3 spans 14 amino acids. In DNA, the CDR3 is TGTGCCAGCAGCGGGGACGTGTACGATCCGCCCCAGCATTTT. It codes for CASSGDVYDPPQHF.

V gene TRBV19 combines with J gene TRBJ1-1, with a possible D match to TRBD1 (5 bases). CDR1 and CDR2 from the germline V gene are LNHDA and SQIVND (reference sequence). The CDR3 sequence is 13 residues long. The V and J ends lost 11 bases and 6 bases respectively, with 19 bases between them. The chain's CDR3 is CAWRRTGDPEAFF. Written as DNA, the CDR3 is TGTGCCTGGAGGAGGACGGGGGACCCTGAAGCTTTCTTT.

This clonotype occurred many times. The chain uses TRBV20-1 and TRBJ2-2; D remains unclear. The CDR3 runs 17 residues. Per germline, CDR1 DFQATT and CDR2 SNEGSKA (reference sequence). V lost 6 bases, J lost 2 bases, and 22 bases lay in between. The CDR3 bases are TGCAGTGCGGCTCAAGCCCCCGGGCGGCGTAACACCGGGGAGCTGTTTTTT. It is translated as CSAAQAPGRRNTGELFF.

At least ten counts were recorded for this clonotype. The rearrangement links TRBV5-1 to TRBJ2-5; 7 bases agree with TRBD1. Trimming took 4 bases from V and 2 from J; bases not matched to a gene: 5. The CDR3 length is 14 residues. The germline CDR1 and CDR2 sequences are SGHRS and YFSETQ. The CDR3 reads CASSTGTVQETQYF. The CDR3 DNA reads TGCGCCAGCAGCACCGGGACAGTTCAAGAGACCCAGTACTTC. The full variable domain, its missing parts supplied by reference TRBV5-1 and TRBJ2-5, is KAGVTQTPRYLIKTRGQQVTLSCSPISGHRSVSWYQQTPGQGLQFLFEYFSETQRNKGNFPGRFSGRQFSNSRSEMNVSTLELGDSALYLCASSTGTVQETQYFGPGTRLLVL.

This clonotype was detected many times. The chain has TRBV5-8 and TRBJ2-5; 7 bases align to TRBD1. With 7 bases clipped from V and 4 bases from J, the junction kept 10 bases outside the gene matches. The CDR3 loop spans 14 amino acids. Germline V gives CDR1 SGHTS, CDR2 YDEGEE. The CDR3 spells CASRRQGVGETQYF. The DNA for the CDR3 is TGTGCCAGCCGCCGGCAGGGGGTAGGAGAGACCCAGTACTTC.

This clonotype was seen at least ten times. This chain links TRBV2 with TRBJ1-5; 10 positions agree with TRBD1. V lost 6 bases and J lost 5; bases outside the gene matches: 4. Germline loops: CDR1 SNHLY, CDR2 FYNNEI. The CDR3 spans 14 residues. The CDR3 loop reads CASRGGTGDQPQHF. The CDR3 DNA reads as TGTGCCAGCAGGGGCGGGACAGGGGATCAGCCCCAGCATTTT.

The table lists this clonotype with many counts. This chain links TRBV20-1 with TRBJ2-7, with D tentatively TRBD1 (6 bases). Trimming cost V 7 bases and J 0 bases, with 13 bases left between them. CDR3 length equals 13 residues. Germline V gene data show CDR1 as DFQATT and CDR2 as SNEGSKA (reference sequence). CDR3 in DNA: TGCAGTGTGATAGGACAGAGCTCCTACGAGCAGTACTTC. It specifies CSVIGQSSYEQYF.

The rearrangement uses TRBV15 and TRBJ2-5; 7 nucleotides align to TRBD1. Near its end, the DNA agrees better with TRBJ2-1, so the J call may be wrong. The germline CDR1 and CDR2 sequences are LNHNV and YYDKDF (reference sequence). The CDR3 runs to 13 residues. CDR3 sequence: CATSRIGTVAQFF. The CDR3 nucleotides are TGTGCCACCAGCAGGATCGGGACAGTTGCGCAGTTCTTC.

This clonotype was recorded at least ten times. This chain connects TRBV10-3 to TRBJ1-5, with D unclear. The CDR3 runs 12 residues. The V gene lost 10 bases and the J gene lost 7 bases, with 14 bases spanning the gap. Germline CDR1 ENHRY, CDR2 SYGVKD. The CDR3 reads CATGDPGQPQHF. CDR3 nucleotides: TGTGCCACCGGAGACCCAGGCCAGCCCCAGCATTTT.

This clonotype was recorded at least ten times. CDR3 sequence reads: CASSLRMEQGRNTEAFF. The CDR3 nucleotides are TGTGCCAGCAGCCTAAGGATGGAACAGGGACGGAACACTGAAGCTTTCTTT. The gene calls are TRBV7-2 and TRBJ1-1; tentatively, D is TRBD1 (6 bases). The V gene lost 5 bases and the J gene lost 1 base, with 20 bases spanning the gap. The CDR3 is made up of 17 amino acids. Germline lookup yields CDR1 SGHTA and CDR2 FQGNSA.

The rearrangement links TRBV7-9 to TRBJ2-7; 9 bases match TRBD2. CDR1 and CDR2 (germline): SEHNR, FQNEAQ (reference sequence). This CDR3 region has 13 residues. The J segment lost 4 bases and the V segment lost 5 bases, leaving 3 bases of the junction unmatched. In DNA form, the CDR3 reads TGTGCCAGCAGCCAAACTAGCGGGTACGAGCAGTACTTC. Translated, it gives CASSQTSGYEQYF. The variable domain in full, completed from reference TRBV7-9 and TRBJ2-7, reads DTGVSQNPRHKITKRGQNVTFRCDPISEHNRLYWYRQTLGQGPEFLTYFQNEAQLEKSRLLSDRFSAERPKGSFSTLEIQRTEQGDSAMYLCASSQTSGYEQYFGPGTRLTVT.

This clonotype showed up many times. This chain connects TRBV7-9 to TRBJ1-1, with D hard to call. V lost 5 bases, J lost 0 bases, and 16 bases lay in between. The germline V gene has CDR1 SEHNR and CDR2 FQNEAQ (reference sequence). The CDR3 runs 16 residues. In DNA form, the CDR3 reads TGTGCCAGCAGCCCCCCTAGGGCCAGGCTGAACACTGAAGCTTTCTTT. Its protein is CASSPPRARLNTEAFF.

Details on this clonotype: This sequence may be a read error, since a much larger clone differs from it by one base. Without the conserved terminal phenylalanine or tryptophan, this CDR3 likely stems from a read error. It is unclear where the CDR3 begins or ends on the DNA, so no DNA is shown, and the CDR3 is as TCRdb lists it. J is TRBJ1-1 and V is TRBV7-9. Germline lookup yields CDR1 SEHNR and CDR2 FQNEAQ (reference sequence). A total of 11 residues make up the CDR3, ends included. The CDR3 protein is CASSNGGAPFS.

This rearrangement joins TRBV13 to TRBJ2-2; 13 bases align to TRBD2. Germline CDR1 reads PRHDT; CDR2 reads FYEKMQ (reference sequence). After removal of 2 bases from V and 4 bases from J, the junction contained 7 bases not matched to a gene. The CDR3 consists of 18 residues. The CDR3 sequence: CASSLRLAGGNSTGELFF. CDR3 nucleotide sequence: TGTGCCAGCAGCTTACGACTAGCGGGGGGCAACAGCACCGGGGAGCTGTTTTTT.

This clonotype was counted a single time. In this CDR3 the conserved last residue, phenylalanine or tryptophan, is missing, so a read error is likely. It is unclear where the CDR3 begins or ends on the DNA, so no DNA is shown, and the CDR3 is as TCRdb lists it. The chain carries TRBV7-3 and TRBJ2-2. Germline V lookup: CDR1 SGHTA, CDR2 FQGTGA. The CDR3 region is 12 residues in length, termini included. The CDR3 sequence is CASSYGGGELFG.

This clonotype appeared a single time. This chain links TRBV29-1 with TRBJ1-6; a weak D match, TRBD1 (6 bases). Deletions cut 8 bases from V and 10 bases from J, with 15 bases between. There are 12 residues in the CDR3. The V gene's germline CDR1 is SQVTM and CDR2 ANQGSEA. CDR3 bases: TGCAGCAACCTACAGGGCGACTCACCCCTCCACTTT. Its protein is CSNLQGDSPLHF.

The chain uses TRBV29-1 and TRBJ2-7, with a tentative D call TRBD2 (6 bases). The CDR3 runs 13 residues. V shed 8 bases and J shed 5 bases, with 19 bases lying between them. CDR1 and CDR2 (germline): SQVTM, ANQGSEA. CDR3 sequence: CSSAGPDWDEQYF. CDR3 nucleotide sequence: TGCAGCAGTGCGGGACCGGACTGGGACGAGCAGTACTTC.